What follows are 18 T cell receptor beta chains derived from one specimen sequenced in a study of PD-1 blockade in classical Hodgkin lymphoma. Data came from immunoSEQ multiplex PCR; TCRdb stores just in-frame clones and leaves some out. Of fewer than 100,000 clones listed, about 93% were seen once; the top ten hold roughly 2%. Time point reported: cycle 4 day 1 (C4D1), after about 6 weeks of nivolumab. Exposure to brentuximab vedotin varied, and each patient had relapsed following autologous stem cell transplantation. The input for sequencing was peripheral blood mononuclear cells (PBMCs), taken before the fourth cycle of nivolumab. The receptors come from a human donor with classical Hodgkin lymphoma.

The sample holds one count of this clone. CDR3 in DNA: TGTGCCAGCAGTAACCCGGGACAGCTATATGGCTACACCTTC. As protein: CASSNPGQLYGYTF. The chain uses TRBV6-1 and TRBJ1-2; the match to TRBD1 covers 7 bases. V shed 5 bases, J shed 5 bases, and the junction held 8 bases outside the gene matches. Germline lookup yields CDR1 MNHNS and CDR2 SASEGT. This CDR3 spans 14 amino acids.

The rearrangement links TRBV28 to TRBJ2-3; D might be TRBD1 (6 bases). V lost 7 bases to trimming and J lost 2 bases, with 19 bases between them. This CDR3 comprises 16 residues. Germline CDR1 reads MDHEN; CDR2 reads SYDVKM. The CDR3 coding sequence is TGTGCCAGCAAATCCCTCCCGAGGGGGAACACAGATACGCAGTATTTT. It translates to CASKSLPRGNTDTQYF.

CDR3 coding DNA: TGTGCCAGCAGCATACAGGGGCCGCTGAACGAGCAGTACTTC. Its protein product is CASSIQGPLNEQYF. This chain connects TRBV6-6 to TRBJ2-7, with 7 bases matching TRBD1. CDR3 length: 14 residues. V lost 6 bases, J lost 5 bases, and 10 bases stayed unmatched. Germline values: CDR1 MNHNY, CDR2 SVGAGI (reference sequence).

The rearrangement links TRBV7-6 to TRBJ2-3; 15 bases fit TRBD2. The CDR3 spans 18 residues. Germline CDR1 is SGHVS and CDR2 is FNYEAQ. V trimming: 4 bases; J trimming: 1 base; junction bases outside the gene matches: 6. The CDR3 loop is CASSSWTSGRAGTDTQYF. CDR3 DNA sequence: TGTGCCAGCAGCTCCTGGACTAGCGGGAGGGCCGGCACAGATACGCAGTATTTT.

This chain links TRBV5-1 with TRBJ2-7, with TRBD2 matching 12 bases. CDR3 length equals 15 residues. The trim removed 3 bases at V and 2 bases at J, leaving 3 bases unmatched. Germline V gene data show CDR1 as SGHRS and CDR2 as YFSETQ. CDR3 nucleotides: TGCGCCAGCAGCTCTCTAGCGGGAGGGACCTACGAGCAGTACTTC. Protein product: CASSSLAGGTYEQYF. Drawing the rest from reference TRBV5-1 and TRBJ2-7, the complete variable domain is KAGVTQTPRYLIKTRGQQVTLSCSPISGHRSVSWYQQTPGQGLQFLFEYFSETQRNKGNFPGRFSGRQFSNSRSEMNVSTLELGDSALYLCASSSLAGGTYEQYFGPGTRLTVT.

This clone was recorded only once. The rearrangement uses TRBV18 and TRBJ1-1, with TRBD1 matching 7 bases. Germline assignment: CDR1 KGHSH and CDR2 LQKENI. V lost 3 bases to trimming and J lost 1 base; unmatched junction nucleotides: 5. The CDR3 totals 15 residues. The CDR3 region is CASSPRQGRNTEAFF. The CDR3 DNA follows: TGTGCCAGCTCACCGCGACAGGGAAGGAACACTGAAGCTTTCTTT.

The chain carries TRBV11-2 and TRBJ2-2; no definite D call. The CDR3 is made up of 12 amino acids. CDR1 SGHAT and CDR2 FQNNGV come from the germline V gene. V lost 4 bases and J lost 6, with 6 bases in between. CDR3 sequence reads: CASSSAPGELFF. Here the CDR3 DNA reads TGTGCCAGCAGCTCCGCACCCGGGGAGCTGTTTTTT.

The J gene is TRBJ1-2, the V gene TRBV9; D gene unclear. The CDR3 loop spans 16 amino acids. V shed 3 bases and J shed 0 bases, with 15 bases lying between them. The germline V gene has CDR1 SGDLS and CDR2 YYNGEE. DNA of the CDR3: TGTGCCAGCAGCGAGGCCCTCTGGGGAGCTAACTATGGCTACACCTTC. This translates into CASSEALWGANYGYTF.

The V and J genes are TRBV5-4 and TRBJ1-6, with 7 bases aligning to TRBD1. Looked up from germline, CDR1 is SGHNT and CDR2 is YYREEE (reference sequence). The CDR3 runs to 14 residues. J lost 9 bases, V lost 0 bases, and 3 bases had no gene match. The CDR3 bases are TGTGCCAGCAGCTTGGGACAGGGCTTTTCACCCCTCCACTTT. As protein: CASSLGQGFSPLHF.

The rearrangement uses TRBV5-5 and TRBJ2-3; D assignment may be TRBD1 or TRBD2 (5 bases each). The ends were cut back, 6 bases at V and 5 bases at J, with 19 bases in the middle. Germline V gene data show CDR1 as SGHKS and CDR2 as YYEKEE (reference sequence). CDR3 size: 15 residues. The CDR3 sequence is CASTLEGLAVDTQYF. CDR3 DNA: TGTGCCAGCACCCTCGAGGGGCTAGCTGTAGATACGCAGTATTTT. The full variable domain, rest sourced from reference TRBV5-5 and TRBJ2-3, is DAGVTQSPTHLIKTRGQQVTLRCSPISGHKSVSWYQQVLGQGPQFIFQYYEKEERGRGNFPDRFSARQFPNYSSELNVNALLLGDSALYLCASTLEGLAVDTQYFGPGTRLTVL.

V gene TRBV11-2 combines with J gene TRBJ2-5; D not resolved. Germline values: CDR1 SGHAT, CDR2 FQNNGV. The CDR3 extends over 12 amino acids. Trimming removed 3 bases from V and 0 bases from J, with 2 bases in between. The CDR3 DNA reads TGTGCCAGCAGCTTCAACCAAGAGACCCAGTACTTC. Protein product: CASSFNQETQYF. Complete variable domain (other parts from reference TRBV11-2 and TRBJ2-5): EAGVAQSPRYKIIEKRQSVAFWCNPISGHATLYWYQQILGQGPKLLIQFQNNGVVDDSQLPKDRFSAERLKGVDSTLKIQPAKLEDSAVYLCASSFNQETQYFGPGTRLLVL.

The V and J genes are TRBV25-1 and TRBJ2-1; the match to TRBD2 covers 13 bases. Losses at the gene ends were 3 bases for V and 5 bases for J; bases not matched to a gene: 10. Germline CDR1 MGHDK, CDR2 SYGVNS. The CDR3 is 18 residues long. Written as DNA, the CDR3 is TGTGCCAGCAGTGACGGACTAGCGGGAGTTCCCCTACACAATGAGCAGTTCTTC. Translating gives CASSDGLAGVPLHNEQFF.

The CDR3 region is CASSYGREALPNEQFF. The CDR3 nucleotides are TGTGCCAGCAGTTACGGGAGGGAGGCCCTTCCCAATGAGCAGTTCTTC. The chain employs TRBV6-5 and TRBJ2-1, with 7 bases that match TRBD2. This CDR3 region has 16 residues. Losses at the gene ends were 2 bases for V and 6 bases for J; bases not matched to a gene: 10. The germline V gene encodes CDR1 MNHEY and CDR2 SVGAGI.

The rearrangement links TRBV27 to TRBJ2-3, with a possible D match to TRBD2 (6 bases). Germline lookup yields CDR1 MNHEY and CDR2 SMNVEV (reference sequence). Trimming pared 0 bases from V and 7 bases from J, leaving 14 bases between. The CDR3 loop spans 15 amino acids. As DNA, the CDR3 is TGTGCCAGCAGTTTATCGTCCGGGGGATACCATACGCAGTATTTT. Its protein is CASSLSSGGYHTQYF.

This chain joins TRBV27 and TRBJ1-2, with 7 bases lining up with TRBD1. Per the germline V gene, CDR1 is MNHEY and CDR2 is SMNVEV (reference sequence). Trimming cost V 6 bases and J 4 bases; bases outside gene matches: 17. The CDR3 runs to 17 residues. CDR3 nucleotides: TGTGCCAGCAGCCCTATCCCCTATCCGGGACAGACCTATGGCTACACCTTC. Translating it yields CASSPIPYPGQTYGYTF.

The CDR3: CASSEDTYYGYTF. The CDR3 bases are TGTGCCAGCAGTGAAGACACCTACTATGGCTACACCTTC. V usage is TRBV6-1 and J usage is TRBJ1-2; no clear D. V was shortened by 1 base and J by 3 bases, with 6 bases between the two germline ends. Germline CDR1 reads MNHNS; CDR2 reads SASEGT. CDR3 length: 13 amino acids.

The rearrangement links TRBV30 to TRBJ2-3; D possibly corresponds to TRBD2 (5 bases). Germline loops: CDR1 GTSNPN, CDR2 SVGIG (reference sequence). The CDR3 has 13 amino acids. Trimming took off 4 bases at V and 6 bases at J, with 14 bases between the two ends. CDR3 nucleotides: TGTGCCTGGACTACCGGGATGGGGGATACGCAGTATTTT. Residues: CAWTTGMGDTQYF.

This sequence joins TRBV5-1 and TRBJ2-3; TRBD2 agrees at 8 bases. Trimming cost V 5 bases and J 0 bases; bases outside gene matches: 8. The CDR3 is 16 amino acids. Per the germline V gene, CDR1 is SGHRS and CDR2 is YFSETQ. CDR3 region: CASSLIAGKSTDTQYF. The CDR3 nucleotides read TGCGCCAGCAGTTTGATAGCGGGAAAAAGCACAGATACGCAGTATTTT.